This entry concerns a single TCR beta chain. Its antigen remains undetermined. Per-base qualities were not stored, and no clone one base away is much larger. The sample comes from a study of T cells in Graves' hyperthyroidism and ophthalmopathy (dated by TCRdb to the late 2010s). In the study overall: A discovery cohort of around 100 patients, roughly 43 with Graves' ophthalmopathy and about 60 with stable Graves' hyperthyroidism, was used to find distinguishing TCR V-J signatures. Prospective prediction of ophthalmopathy was tested in an independent validation cohort of some 19 hyperthyroidism patients and 17 patients who later progressed to ophthalmopathy. For training and testing, the 100 or so patients in the discovery cohort were randomly divided in a 7:3 ratio. The study also compared thyroid tissue and blood T-cell repertoires from five or six Graves' hyperthyroidism patients. After sampling, hyperthyroidism patients received methimazole starting at 30 mg daily, and ophthalmopathy patients received high-dose intravenous methylprednisolone. According to the paper, TCR Vbeta CDR3 sequencing was carried out on over 130 peripheral blood samples, which came from 40 to 45 ophthalmopathy, about 75 hyperthyroidism and about 17 progressor patients. General conclusions and limits of the study: Sample size was not statistically predetermined, and blinding of investigators to group allocation was not performed. In validation, the model predicted progression to ophthalmopathy with about 71% sensitivity and 72.22% specificity, a median of 6.5 months before onset. Most expanded thyroid clonotypes (frequency above 0.001) were also found in blood, which suggests that blood repertoires may mirror thyroid immune responses. Ophthalmopathy was separated from stable hyperthyroidism by a 13 V-J signature model, with approximately 85% sensitivity and roughly 81% specificity obtained in cross-validation and 80%/75% obtained in testing.

The TCR beta CDR3 regions were amplified from the RNA transcripts. For the first round of RT-PCR on the TCR CDR3, the HTBI primer set was used together with the Qiagen OneStep RT-PCR kit. The libraries were constructed in a second round of multiplex PCR and then size-selected and purified. Paired-end sequencing of the libraries was performed with 100 bp reads on an Illumina HiSeq2000. Per the source publication's procedure: Raw data were processed with SOAPnuke, discarding reads with adapters, uncalled bases, mean Phred below 15, or no exact constant-primer or identifier match. COPE v1.2.5 was used to merge high-quality paired reads, and clonotypes were defined as unique nucleotide sequences. MiTCR v1.1 was used to align the clonotypes against IMGT TRBV, TRBD and TRBJ reference segments. Only V-J combinations with frequency above 0.0001, covering roughly 99% of repertoires, were analysed. The TCS score was defined as F50 (clonal expansion) divided by E x V (chaos), with BLOSUM62-based TCRdist calculated between CDR3 peptides within each V-J. Welch's t-statistics and random forest reduced around 520 V-J features to 13, which were used in a naive Bayes classifier (R e1071). The similarity between thyroid and blood repertoires was quantified using the Morisita-Horn index. TCRdb handled the public reads itself, with Q25 trimming in fastp and clone calling in MiXCR, and kept productive beta chains. Rows merge per CDR3 protein into single entries with the most common DNA and genes. For this entry, the V and J calls and clone size follow TCRdb and not the study's own pipeline. The sample data list about 700,000 distinct CDR3 sequences, and just under 45% of these were observed just once. The top ten constitute 6.5% to 9% of the sample.

The study excluded patients with uncontrolled infections, other autoimmune diseases, pregnancy or lactation. Clinical symptoms, serum thyroxine and TRAb, thyroid ultrasound, and orbital computed tomography formed the basis for the diagnoses. Total RNA was extracted with Trizol reagent, and quality was checked on an Agilent 2100 Bioanalyzer. V and J are trimmed by 6 bases and 7 bases, and the gene matches miss 10 bases of the junction. CDR3 length: 15 amino acids, cysteine to phenylalanine. The sequence is cut down to CDR3 DNA, 45 bases in frame from base 1. CDR1 and CDR2 are read off the germline V gene as SGHTA and FQGNSA.

This sequence was found in an adult man with Graves' disease, either hyperthyroidism or ophthalmopathy (not recorded which). The sequencing input was peripheral blood or thyroid tissue (not recorded which). Rearrangement joined TRBV7-2 to TRBJ1-4, with 8 junctional bases fitting TRBD1. The bases are TGTGCCAGCAGTTCCCCAGGGGGCAGAGGTGAAAAACTGTTTTTT. Its coded protein is CASSSPGGRGEKLFF.